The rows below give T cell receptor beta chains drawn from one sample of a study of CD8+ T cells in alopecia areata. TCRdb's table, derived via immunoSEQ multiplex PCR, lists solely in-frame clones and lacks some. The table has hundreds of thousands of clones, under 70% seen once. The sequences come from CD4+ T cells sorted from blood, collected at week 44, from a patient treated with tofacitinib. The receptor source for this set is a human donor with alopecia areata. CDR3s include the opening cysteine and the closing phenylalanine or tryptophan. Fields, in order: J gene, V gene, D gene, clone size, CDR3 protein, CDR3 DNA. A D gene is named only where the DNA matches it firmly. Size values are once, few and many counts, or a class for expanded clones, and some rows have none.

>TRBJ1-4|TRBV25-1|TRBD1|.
CASSEIAGQGKEKLFF
TGTGCCAGCAGTGAAATTGCGGGACAGGGAAAGGAAAAACTGTTTTTT
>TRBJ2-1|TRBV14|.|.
CASSQSWGHLEQFF
TGTGCCAGCAGCCAGTCTTGGGGACACCTTGAGCAGTTCTTC
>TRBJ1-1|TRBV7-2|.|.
CASSAGPNTEAFF
TGTGCCAGCAGCGCGGGACCGAACACTGAAGCTTTCTTT
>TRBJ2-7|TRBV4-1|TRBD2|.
CASSRPTSGGAYEQYF
TGCGCCAGCAGCCGCCCGACTAGCGGGGGGGCCTACGAGCAGTACTTC
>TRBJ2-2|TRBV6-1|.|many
CASSEPQGRYTGELFF
TGTGCCAGCAGTGAACCCCAGGGACGCTACACCGGGGAGCTGTTTTTT
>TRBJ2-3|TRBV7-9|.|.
CASSSAGTVGFDTQYF
TGTGCCAGCAGCTCAGCTGGGACTGTTGGTTTTGATACGCAGTATTTT
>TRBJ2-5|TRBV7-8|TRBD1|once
CASSPRTGGRETQYF
TGTGCCAGCAGCCCTCGGACAGGGGGCCGTGAGACCCAGTACTTC
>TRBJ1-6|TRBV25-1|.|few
CASQADSYNSPLHF
TGTGCCAGCCAAGCAGATTCCTATAATTCACCCCTCCACTTT
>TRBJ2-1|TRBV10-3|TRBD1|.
CAIRGDRGNDEQFF
TGTGCCATCCGGGGGGACAGGGGAAACGATGAGCAGTTCTTC
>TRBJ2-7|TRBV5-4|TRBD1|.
CASSPNRQGRYEQYF
TGTGCCAGCAGCCCGAACCGACAGGGTCGATACGAGCAGTACTTC
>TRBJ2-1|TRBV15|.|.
CATSRDTTYNEQFF
TGTGCCACCAGCAGAGACACCACTTACAATGAGCAGTTCTTC
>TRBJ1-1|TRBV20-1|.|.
CSARGNEAFF
TGCAGTGCTAGGGGAAATGAAGCTTTCTTT
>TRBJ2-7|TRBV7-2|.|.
CASSPPGGRGYEQYF
TGTGCCAGCAGCCCTCCGGGGGGCAGGGGATACGAGCAGTACTTC
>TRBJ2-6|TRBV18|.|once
CASSPPVSSSGANVLTF
TGTGCCAGCTCACCACCGGTATCAAGCTCTGGGGCCAACGTCCTGACTTTC
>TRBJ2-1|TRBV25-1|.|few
CASSGSDGSSYNEQFF
TGTGCCAGCAGTGGATCGGACGGGAGCTCCTACAATGAGCAGTTCTTC
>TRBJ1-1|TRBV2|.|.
CASTLGVTEAFF
TGTGCCAGCACCTTAGGGGTCACGGAAGCTTTCTTT
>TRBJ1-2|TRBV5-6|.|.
CASSFREGGKNYGYTF
TGTGCCAGCAGCTTCCGTGAGGGAGGGAAGAACTATGGCTACACCTTC